This entry lists 2 T cell receptor beta chains sequenced from one sample in a study of cytomegalovirus exposure and HLA in healthy donors. The study ran its PCR with 60 Vbeta and 13 Jbeta primers. Data came from immunoSEQ multiplex PCR; TCRdb stores just in-frame clones and leaves some out. The table has approximately 190,000 clones, 82% seen once. Sequencing was performed on PBMCs. These TCRs come from a woman aged 45-65 years in good health and CMV-seropositive.

The DNA of the CDR3 is TGTGCCAGCAGTTTATCAGGTGGCACTGAAGCTTTCTTT. Amino acids: CASSLSGGTEAFF. The chain joins TRBV5-6 to TRBJ1-1; D is undetermined. The germline V gene encodes CDR1 SGHDT and CDR2 YYEEEE. Deletions cut 5 bases from V and 4 bases from J, with 12 bases between. The CDR3 loop spans 13 amino acids. Using reference TRBV5-6 and TRBJ1-1 for the parts outside the CDR3, the full variable domain is DAGVTQSPTHLIKTRGQQVTLRCSPKSGHDTVSWYQQALGQGPQFIFQYYEEEERQRGNFPDRFSGHQFPNYSSELNVNALLLGDSALYLCASSLSGGTEAFFGQGTRLTVV.

The genes are TRBV6-4 and TRBJ2-7, with 9 nucleotides matching TRBD1. Germline CDR1 MRHNA, CDR2 SNTAGT. This CDR3 spans 18 amino acids. With 4 bases clipped from V and 3 bases from J, the junction kept 16 bases outside the gene matches. The CDR3 DNA reads as TGTGCCAGCAGTGGGGACAGGGTCGGGGGGCGCCCCGACTACGAGCAGTACTTC. It codes for CASSGDRVGGRPDYEQYF.